One sample yielded the 26 T cell receptor beta chains listed below, sequenced in a study of T-cell reconstitution after alpha-beta-depleted transplantation in children. Preparation of the TCRbeta library used unique molecular identifiers. MiXCR, run by TCRdb on the PCR reads, gives a single entry per CDR3 protein. This table holds some 310,000 distinct CDR3 sequences, 20% to 30% found once. The source material was PBMCs, mostly from graft donor cells, sampled 180 days after TCRalphabeta/CD19-depleted stem cell transplant. The receptors shown here come from a male patient between 10 and 17 years old who had a stem cell transplant for acute lymphoblastic leukemia, so the T cells may come from the graft donor.

This clonotype occurred many times. J is TRBJ2-7 and V is TRBV5-1; D gene uncertain. Germline loops: CDR1 SGHRS, CDR2 YFSETQ. V shed 0 bases and J shed 1 base, with 11 bases lying between them. This CDR3 contains 15 residues. CDR3 residues: CASSLDSRASYEQYF. The CDR3, as DNA: TGCGCCAGCAGCTTGGACTCCCGGGCATCCTACGAGCAGTACTTC.

The V and J genes are TRBV27 and TRBJ1-2, with 8 bases matching TRBD1. This CDR3 is built from 15 residues. After removal of 7 bases from V and 0 bases from J, the junction contained 7 bases not matched to a gene. In germline, CDR1 is MNHEY, CDR2 SMNVEV (reference sequence). The CDR3 here is CASTKRQGTNYGYTF. For the CDR3, the DNA is TGTGCCAGCACAAAAAGACAGGGGACTAACTATGGCTACACCTTC.

The chain employs TRBV13 and TRBJ2-7, with 8 bases aligning to TRBD2. Per the germline V gene, CDR1 is PRHDT and CDR2 is FYEKMQ (reference sequence). With 5 bases clipped from V and 0 bases from J, the junction kept 6 bases outside the gene matches. This CDR3 comprises 15 residues. The CDR3 bases are TGTGCCAGCAGCGGAAGACTAGCGCGCTCCTACGAGCAGTACTTC. It specifies CASSGRLARSYEQYF.

The CDR3 region is CASSVHRSPTDTQYF. The CDR3 DNA reads TGTGCCAGCAGTGTCCACCGGTCTCCCACAGATACGCAGTATTTT. The chain has TRBV2 and TRBJ2-3, with no clear D. CDR1 is SNHLY, CDR2 FYNNEI, per germline. The germline V and J ends were trimmed by 4 bases and 2 bases, with 13 bases remaining between them. This CDR3 is 15 amino acids long.

The V call is TRBV12-3 or TRBV12-4, the J call TRBJ2-3; 12 bases match TRBD2. CDR3 length: 14 residues. V lost 6 bases, J lost 5 bases, and 3 bases stayed unmatched. The CDR3 sequence: CASRASGRGDTQYF. CDR3 DNA sequence: TGTGCCAGCAGAGCTAGCGGGAGGGGAGATACGCAGTATTTT.

The chain carries TRBV28 and TRBJ2-1; unclear D gene. This CDR3 is built from 11 residues. The germline V gene has CDR1 MDHEN and CDR2 SYDVKM. The V end lost 4 bases, the J end lost 7 bases, and 5 bases lay between the germline ends. The CDR3 sequence: CASSYKNEQFF. The CDR3 region has the DNA TGTGCCAGCAGTTATAAGAATGAGCAGTTCTTC.

The chain joins TRBV3-1 to TRBJ2-1; TRBD2 matches at 14 bases. The CDR3 is made up of 16 amino acids. Germline lookup yields CDR1 LGHDT and CDR2 YNNKEL (reference sequence). V gave up 4 bases and J gave up 10 bases; unmatched junction bases: 9. In DNA form, the CDR3 reads TGTGCCAGCAGCCTTGGGACTAGCGGGAGAAGACGGGAGCAGTTCTTC. It codes for CASSLGTSGRRREQFF.

V gene TRBV6-5 combines with J gene TRBJ1-5; D remains unclear. V was shortened by 0 bases and J by 4 bases, with 10 bases between the two germline ends. From germline, CDR1 is MNHEY and CDR2 SVGAGI. There are 15 residues in the CDR3. CDR3: CASSYSNRANQPQHF. CDR3 bases: TGTGCCAGCAGTTACTCAAACAGAGCAAATCAGCCCCAGCATTTT.

This clonotype was counted a few times. This sequence joins TRBV19 and TRBJ2-2; D gene unclear. Per germline, CDR1 LNHDA and CDR2 SQIVND (reference sequence). V was cut by 1 base and J by 2 bases, with 8 bases left in between. The CDR3 spans 15 residues. The CDR3 loop reads CASSIVIGNTGELFF. As DNA, the CDR3 is TGTGCCAGTAGTATAGTAATCGGCAACACCGGGGAGCTGTTTTTT.

V gene TRBV6-5 combines with J gene TRBJ2-7, with D possibly TRBD2 on 6 matching bases. The V end lost 2 bases, the J end lost 5 bases, and 13 bases lay between the germline ends. Germline V CDR1 and CDR2: MNHEY, SVGAGI. The CDR3 is 14 amino acids. CDR3 amino acids: CASSYGGSAHEQYF. In DNA, the CDR3 is TGTGCCAGCAGTTACGGAGGGAGTGCCCACGAGCAGTACTTC.

This clonotype was detected once. The chain carries TRBV13 and TRBJ2-7, with 8 bases aligning to TRBD2. Trimming at V came to 2 bases and at J to 0 bases, leaving 12 bases not matched to a gene. The germline V gene has CDR1 PRHDT and CDR2 FYEKMQ (reference sequence). This CDR3 has 18 residues. The CDR3, as DNA: TGTGCCAGCAGCTTAAGTCCTAGCGGGTTCCGACCCTCCTACGAGCAGTACTTC. Translated, it gives CASSLSPSGFRPSYEQYF.

This chain joins TRBV15 and TRBJ2-7, with D possibly TRBD1 on 6 matching bases. Germline CDR1 LNHNV, CDR2 YYDKDF (reference sequence). The CDR3 sequence is 18 residues long. Trimming removed 4 bases from V and 5 bases from J, with 27 bases in between. CDR3 region: CATSTLNLAQGEGDEQYF. DNA of the CDR3: TGTGCCACCAGCACACTTAATTTGGCACAGGGTGAGGGAGACGAGCAGTACTTC.

This chain uses TRBV18 with TRBJ1-1, with 8 bases aligning to TRBD1. The junction had 8 bases not matched to a gene; V was cut back by 1 base and J by 1 base. In germline, CDR1 is KGHSH, CDR2 LQKENI. The CDR3 totals 17 residues. The CDR3 protein is CASSPRNRGFGNTEAFF. CDR3 in DNA: TGTGCCAGCTCACCACGGAACAGGGGGTTTGGGAACACTGAAGCTTTCTTT.

This clonotype was counted at least ten times. V usage is TRBV18 and J usage is TRBJ1-3, with TRBD1 identical over 7 bases. Germline-derived CDR1 and CDR2 are KGHSH and LQKENI. J gave up 2 bases and V 2 bases, and 3 bases lay outside the gene matches. The CDR3 length is 15 residues. CDR3 DNA sequence: TGTGCCAGCTCACCAAACAGGGGCGCTGGAAACACCATATATTTT. Translating gives CASSPNRGAGNTIYF. Complete variable domain (other parts from reference TRBV18 and TRBJ1-3): NAGVMQNPRHLVRRRGQEARLRCSPMKGHSHVYWYRQLPEEGLKFMVYLQKENIIDESGMPKERFSAEFPKEGPSILRIQQVVRGDSAAYFCASSPNRGAGNTIYFGEGSWLTVV.

This clonotype appeared a few times. CDR3: CASSWDRSLNTEAFF. As DNA, the CDR3 is TGTGCCAGCAGCTGGGACAGGTCCTTGAACACTGAAGCTTTCTTT. The genes are TRBV27 and TRBJ1-1, with 8 bases matching TRBD1. CDR3 length equals 15 residues. Per the germline V gene, CDR1 is MNHEY and CDR2 is SMNVEV (reference sequence). The V gene end was trimmed by 6 bases and the J gene end by 0 bases; junction bases not matched to a gene: 6.

Only a few counts were recorded for this clonotype. The chain carries TRBV28 and TRBJ1-2; the D gene is possibly TRBD1 (6 bases). V lost 5 bases, J lost 6 bases, and 19 bases lay in between. Germline loops: CDR1 MDHEN, CDR2 SYDVKM. This CDR3 region has 15 residues. CDR3 coding DNA: TGTGCCAGCAGTACCCCAGCCCCCCAGGGGAATGGCTACACCTTC. It is translated as CASSTPAPQGNGYTF.

The rearrangement uses TRBV5-4 and TRBJ2-7, with 8 bases matching TRBD1. J was trimmed by 4 bases and V by 4 bases; bases with no gene match: 10. The V gene's germline CDR1 is SGHNT and CDR2 YYREEE (reference sequence). The CDR3 consists of 15 residues. This chain's CDR3 is CASSAPDRAYYEQYF. The CDR3 DNA follows: TGTGCCAGCAGCGCCCCGGACAGGGCCTATTACGAGCAGTACTTC.

This chain uses TRBV12-3 or TRBV12-4 with TRBJ1-1, with D unclear. This CDR3 has 13 amino acids. The V end lost 6 bases, the J end lost 1 base, and 9 bases lay between the germline ends. The CDR3 DNA sequence: TGTGCCAGCAGCCCACGGGCGAACACTGAAGCTTTCTTT. Amino acids: CASSPRANTEAFF.

The chain joins TRBV7-3 to TRBJ1-1; D gene unclear. The CDR3 is 14 amino acids. Germline loops: CDR1 SGHTA, CDR2 FQGTGA. V was trimmed by 6 bases and J by 1 base, leaving 12 bases between them. The CDR3 DNA reads TGTGCCAGCAGGGATCCTGTGGGGAACACTGAAGCTTTCTTT. Its translation: CASRDPVGNTEAFF.

This chain uses TRBV15 with TRBJ2-7; D is ambiguous. In germline, CDR1 is LNHNV, CDR2 YYDKDF (reference sequence). The V gene lost 0 bases and the J gene lost 5 bases, with 11 bases spanning the gap. This CDR3 comprises 14 residues. The CDR3 loop is CATSRDRWGNEQYF. The CDR3 nucleotides read TGTGCCACCAGCAGAGATAGGTGGGGTAACGAGCAGTACTTC.

This clonotype was picked up a small number of times. V gene TRBV4-2 combines with J gene TRBJ2-1; 16 bases are shared with TRBD2. The CDR3 spans 16 residues. The J segment lost 8 bases and the V segment lost 2 bases, leaving 3 bases of the junction unmatched. Germline CDR1 and CDR2: LGHNA and YNFKEQ. The CDR3 region has the DNA TGTGCCAGCAGCCAATCTGGGACTAGCGGGAGGGATGAGCAGTTCTTC. This sequence encodes CASSQSGTSGRDEQFF.

V is TRBV7-9 and J is TRBJ2-7; D gene uncertain. V was pared by 8 bases and J by 1 base, with 9 bases between. Per the germline V gene, CDR1 is SEHNR and CDR2 is FQNEAQ (reference sequence). The CDR3 length is 12 residues. The CDR3 protein is CASVPASYEQYF. In DNA, the CDR3 is TGTGCCAGCGTACCAGCTTCCTACGAGCAGTACTTC.

The chain recombines TRBV9 with TRBJ2-7, with D perhaps matching TRBD1 (5 bases). The CDR3 has 15 residues. CDR1 is SGDLS, CDR2 YYNGEE, per germline. Trimming cost V 4 bases and J 3 bases, with 17 bases left between them. The CDR3 region has the DNA TGTGCCAGCAGCCCCACAGGCGACCCACGCTACGAGCAGTACTTC. Its translation: CASSPTGDPRYEQYF.

Concerning this clonotype: The germline gene is not matched at one end of the junction; a read error may be the cause. J is TRBJ2-7 and V is TRBV6-1; 14 bases map to TRBD2. The germline CDR1 and CDR2 sequences are MNHNS and SASEGT. The CDR3 covers 15 residues. The CDR3 loop is CASNLGLAGDYKQYF. DNA for the CDR3: TGTGCCAGCAACCTGGGACTAGCGGGAGACTACAAGCAGTACTTC.

V gene TRBV12-3 or TRBV12-4 combines with J gene TRBJ2-1; 12 bases line up with TRBD2. This CDR3 comprises 16 residues. V shed 6 bases and J 3 bases; nucleotides not matched to a gene: 6. The CDR3 DNA reads as TGTGCCAGCAGCCCGACTAGCGGGGGACTCTACAATGAGCAGTTCTTC. This codes for CASSPTSGGLYNEQFF.

The chain combines TRBV6-5 with TRBJ1-1; D is undetermined. Germline V gene lookup returns CDR1 MNHEY and CDR2 SVGAGI. Trimming took off 2 bases at V and 0 bases at J, with 7 bases between the two ends. The CDR3 is 14 amino acids. Written as DNA, the CDR3 is TGTGCCAGCAGTTACCTTCAAGTGAACACTGAAGCTTTCTTT. It is translated as CASSYLQVNTEAFF.